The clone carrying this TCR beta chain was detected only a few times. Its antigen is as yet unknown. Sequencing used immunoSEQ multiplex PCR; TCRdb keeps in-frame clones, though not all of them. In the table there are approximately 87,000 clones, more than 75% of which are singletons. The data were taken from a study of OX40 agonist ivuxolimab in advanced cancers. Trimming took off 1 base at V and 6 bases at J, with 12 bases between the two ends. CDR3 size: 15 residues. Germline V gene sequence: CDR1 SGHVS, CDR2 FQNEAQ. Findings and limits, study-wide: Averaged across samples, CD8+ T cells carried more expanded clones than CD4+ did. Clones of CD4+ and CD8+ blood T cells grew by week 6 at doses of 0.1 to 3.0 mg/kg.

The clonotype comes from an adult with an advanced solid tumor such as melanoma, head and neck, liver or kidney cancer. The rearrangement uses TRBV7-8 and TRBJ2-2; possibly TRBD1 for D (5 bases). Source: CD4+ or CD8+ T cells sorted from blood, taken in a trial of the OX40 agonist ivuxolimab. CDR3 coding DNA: TGTGCCAGCAGCTTAGATGGACAAAGGGCCGGGGAGCTGTTTTTT. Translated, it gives CASSLDGQRAGELFF.